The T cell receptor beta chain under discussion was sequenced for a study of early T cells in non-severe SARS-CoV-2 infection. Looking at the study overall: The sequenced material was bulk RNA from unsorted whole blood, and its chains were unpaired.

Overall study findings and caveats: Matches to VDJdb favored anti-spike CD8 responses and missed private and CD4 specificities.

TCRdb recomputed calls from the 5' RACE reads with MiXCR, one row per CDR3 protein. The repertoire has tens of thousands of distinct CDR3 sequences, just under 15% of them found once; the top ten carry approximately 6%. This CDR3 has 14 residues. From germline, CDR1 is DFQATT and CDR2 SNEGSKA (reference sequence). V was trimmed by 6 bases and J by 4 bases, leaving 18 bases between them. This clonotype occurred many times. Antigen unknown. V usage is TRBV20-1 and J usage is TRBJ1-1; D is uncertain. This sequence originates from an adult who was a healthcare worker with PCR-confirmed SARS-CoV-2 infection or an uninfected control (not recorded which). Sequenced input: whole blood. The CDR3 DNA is TGCAGTGCGCCCAGTCGGAGGGCAGGCACTGAAGCTTTCTTT. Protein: CSAPSRRAGTEAFF.